Sequencing of this T cell receptor (beta chain) was carried out in a study of tumor and adjacent non-tumor tissue in lung cancer. About the study: Aged about 31 to 80 years, patients included fewer than 11 men and about 5 women with stage I to III disease. Each sample yielded roughly 4 million productive TCRbeta reads on average.

Three rounds of nested PCR, following a modified ARM-PCR protocol, produced the TCRbeta library. TCRdb recomputed calls from the multiplex PCR reads with MiXCR, one row per CDR3 protein. Among about 120,000 distinct CDR3 sequences, approximately 71% were seen once, and the ten largest hold roughly 13%. Study findings and constraints: Significantly higher TCR diversity was found in tumor than normal lung.

This clonotype was counted many times. No antigen is known for it. This CDR3 is 14 amino acids long. V was pared by 5 bases and J by 3 bases, with 3 bases of the junction left unmatched. Looked up from germline, CDR1 is SQVTM and CDR2 is ANQGSEA. The template was RNA from unsorted bulk tissue. Between August and November 2014, newly diagnosed, chemotherapy-naive lung cancer patients underwent thoracic surgery in China. The rearrangement uses TRBV29-1 and TRBJ2-1; 11 bases agree with TRBD2. The sample consisted of lung tumor tissue. This TCR came from a man aged 30 to 39 with non-small cell lung cancer. For the CDR3, the DNA is TGCAGCGTTTTAGCGGGGGGGATCTACAATGAGCAGTTCTTC. Translation gives CSVLAGGIYNEQFF.